The T cell receptor beta chain described here comes from a study of tumor and adjacent non-tumor tissue in lung cancer. Study-wide background: About 4.17 million productive TCRbeta reads were obtained per sample on average.

A modified ARM-PCR protocol with three rounds of nested PCR amplified TCRbeta. A single record per CDR3 protein comes from TCRdb applying MiXCR to the multiplex PCR reads. Among roughly 82,000 distinct CDR3 sequences, 76% were seen once, and the ten largest hold less than 25%. Comments on this clonotype: What it binds is unknown. The junction shows a germline mismatch at one end, possibly a read error.

No cell sorting was done before RNA was extracted from the tissue. This non-tumor lung sample came from over 3 cm beyond the tumor edge. Study conclusions and caveats: Patients with more diverse tumor TCRs had worse survival. In normal lung, the top 100 clones were significantly more dominant than in tumor. Compared with tumor, normal lung showed significantly lower TCR diversity.

Germline V gives CDR1 LGHNA, CDR2 YNFKEQ. The CDR3 consists of 16 residues. Sample: distant non-tumor lung tissue. This chain connects TRBV4-2 to TRBJ2-7; no clear D gene. This clonotype was obtained from a woman between 45 and 60 years old with non-small cell lung cancer. Here the CDR3 reads CASSRAVEAVPYEQRF. CDR3 sequence (DNA): TGTGCCAGCAGCCGTGCAGTAGAGGCGGTCCCCTACGAGCAGCGCTTC.